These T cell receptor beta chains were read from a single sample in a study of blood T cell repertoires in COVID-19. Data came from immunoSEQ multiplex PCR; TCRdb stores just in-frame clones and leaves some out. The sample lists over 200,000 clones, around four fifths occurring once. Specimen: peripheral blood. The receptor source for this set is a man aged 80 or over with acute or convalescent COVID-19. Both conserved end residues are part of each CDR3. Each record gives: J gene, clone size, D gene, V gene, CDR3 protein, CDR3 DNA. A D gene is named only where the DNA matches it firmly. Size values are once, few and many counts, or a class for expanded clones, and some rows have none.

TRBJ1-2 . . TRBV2 CASRAGVRVYTF TGTGCCAGCAGGGCGGGGGTTAGGGTGTACACCTTC
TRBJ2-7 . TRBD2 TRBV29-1 CSAGLAGVEQYF TGCAGCGCGGGACTAGCGGGAGTCGAGCAGTACTTC
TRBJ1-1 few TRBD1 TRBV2 CASTYQTGANTEAFF TGTGCCAGCACCTACCAGACAGGGGCCAACACTGAAGCTTTCTTT
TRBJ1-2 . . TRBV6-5 CASTLGGGLNYGYTF TGTGCCAGCACTCTTGGGGGAGGGCTAAACTATGGCTACACCTTC
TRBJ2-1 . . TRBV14 CASSQDRSGLGEQFF TGTGCCAGCAGCCAAGATAGGTCAGGGTTGGGTGAGCAGTTCTTC
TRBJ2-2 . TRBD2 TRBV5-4 CASSTGLVDPGELFF TGTGCCAGCAGCACTGGACTAGTTGATCCCGGGGAGCTGTTTTTT
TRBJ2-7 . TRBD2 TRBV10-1 CASSLADSYEQYF TGCGCCAGCAGCCTAGCGGACTCCTACGAGCAGTACTTC
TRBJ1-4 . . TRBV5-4 CATANSGATGREKLFF TGTGCCACTGCCAACAGCGGGGCGACAGGCCGTGAAAAACTGTTTTTT
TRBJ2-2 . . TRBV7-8 CASSLGDTGELFF TGTGCCAGCAGCTTAGGAGATACCGGGGAGCTGTTTTTT
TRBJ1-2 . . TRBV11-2 CASSLEGGGYTF TGTGCCAGCAGCTTAGAGGGAGGAGGCTACACCTTC
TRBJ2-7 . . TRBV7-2 CASTLPGFLYEQYF TGTGCCAGCACCTTACCGGGGTTTCTCTACGAGCAGTACTTC
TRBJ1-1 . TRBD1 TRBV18 CASSLGQGGVMTEAFF TGTGCCAGCTCACTGGGACAGGGGGGAGTAATGACTGAAGCTTTCTTT
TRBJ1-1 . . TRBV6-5 CASRAGGGGATEAFF TGTGCCAGCAGGGCAGGAGGGGGAGGGGCCACTGAAGCTTTCTTT
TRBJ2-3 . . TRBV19 CASSIELGFFADTQYF TGTGCCAGTAGTATAGAACTAGGTTTTTTTGCGGATACGCAGTATTTT
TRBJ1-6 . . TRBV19 CASSTRLDSSYNSPLHF TGTGCCAGTAGTACCCGACTCGACAGCTCCTATAATTCACCCCTCCACTTT
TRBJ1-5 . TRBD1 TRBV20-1 CSASLRGLVGNQPQHF TGCAGTGCTAGTCTCAGGGGGCTCGTCGGCAATCAGCCCCAGCATTTT
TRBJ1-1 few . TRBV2 CASRPQTGKNTEAFF TGTGCCAGCAGACCTCAAACAGGGAAGAACACTGAAGCTTTCTTT
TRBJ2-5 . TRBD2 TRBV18 CASSPRWGINGGQETQYF TGTGCCAGCTCACCCCGTTGGGGCATCAACGGGGGGCAAGAGACCCAGTACTTC
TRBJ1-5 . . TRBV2 CASSLQGRGNQPQHF TGTGCCAGCAGTTTACAGGGCAGGGGCAATCAGCCCCAGCATTTT
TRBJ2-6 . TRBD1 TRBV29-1 CSAETGTAGANVLTF TGCAGCGCTGAAACCGGGACAGCAGGGGCCAACGTCCTGACTTTC
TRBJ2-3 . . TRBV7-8 CASSFSSSGPTSTDTQYF TGTGCCAGCAGCTTTTCTTCCAGCGGGCCGACTAGCACAGATACGCAGTATTTT
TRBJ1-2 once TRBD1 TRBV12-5 CASGLSEDRSFGYTF TGTGCTAGTGGTTTGTCGGAGGACAGGTCCTTCGGCTACACCTTC
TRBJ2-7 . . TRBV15 CATSRAESSYEQYF TGTGCCACCAGCAGAGCAGAATCTTCCTACGAGCAGTACTTC
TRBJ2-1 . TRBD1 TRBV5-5 CASHNHLQGASEQFF TGTGCCAGCCATAACCATTTACAGGGGGCTAGTGAGCAGTTCTTC
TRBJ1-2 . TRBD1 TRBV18 CASSPPGQGIYYGYTF TGTGCCAGCTCACCACCAGGACAGGGGATTTACTATGGCTACACCTTC
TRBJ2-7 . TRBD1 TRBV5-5 CASSYLWGQDYEQYF TGTGCCAGCAGCTACCTCTGGGGACAGGACTACGAGCAGTACTTC
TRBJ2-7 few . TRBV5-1 CASSLLGEGYEQYF TGCGCCAGCAGCTTGTTGGGAGAGGGCTACGAGCAGTACTTC
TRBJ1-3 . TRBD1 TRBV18 CASSPRQGDGNTIYF TGTGCCAGCTCACCGAGACAGGGGGACGGAAACACCATATATTTT
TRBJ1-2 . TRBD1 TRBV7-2 CASSKGQGARGYTF TGTGCCAGCAGCAAGGGACAGGGGGCGCGCGGCTACACCTTC
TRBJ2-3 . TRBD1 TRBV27 CASSKRDRGSDTQYF TGTGCCAGCAGTAAACGGGACAGGGGGTCGGATACGCAGTATTTT
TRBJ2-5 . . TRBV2 CASREDSSRETQYF TGTGCCAGCAGGGAAGACTCGTCGCGGGAGACCCAGTACTTC
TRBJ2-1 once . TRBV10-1 CASSEGTSQFF TGCGCCAGCAGTGAGGGCACATCGCAGTTCTTC
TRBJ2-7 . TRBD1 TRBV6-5 CATQTGGYEQYF TGTGCCACCCAGACAGGGGGCTACGAGCAGTACTTC
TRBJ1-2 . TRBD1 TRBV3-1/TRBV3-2 CASSPGTGGPYGYTF TGTGCCAGCAGCCCAGGGACAGGGGGACCCTATGGCTACACCTTC
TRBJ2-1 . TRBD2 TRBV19 CASSMGLAGGPFNEQFF TGTGCCAGTAGTATGGGACTAGCGGGAGGGCCTTTTAATGAGCAGTTCTTC
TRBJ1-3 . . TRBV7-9 CASSFGRASGNTIYF TGTGCCAGCAGCTTCGGGAGAGCCTCTGGAAACACCATATATTTT
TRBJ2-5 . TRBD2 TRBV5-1 CASMARFGERGGRGTETQYF TGCGCCAGCATGGCGCGATTTGGAGAAAGAGGCGGGAGGGGAACGGAGACCCAGTACTTC
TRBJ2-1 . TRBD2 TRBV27 CASSFREGVKVEQFF TGTGCCAGCAGTTTCCGGGAGGGAGTAAAAGTTGAGCAGTTCTTC
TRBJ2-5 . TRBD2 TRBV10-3 CAISESTSWETQYF TGTGCCATCAGTGAGTCGACTAGCTGGGAGACCCAGTACTTC
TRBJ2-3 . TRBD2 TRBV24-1 CATYRKAGGTDTQYF TGTGCCACCTACCGTAAAGCGGGAGGGACAGATACGCAGTATTTT
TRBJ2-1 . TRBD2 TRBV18 CASSLAGGVNEQFF TGTGCCAGCTCGCTAGCGGGGGGGGTCAATGAGCAGTTCTTC
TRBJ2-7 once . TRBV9 CASSVAPGYEQYF TGTGCCAGCAGCGTAGCTCCGGGGTACGAGCAGTACTTC
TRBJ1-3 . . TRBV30 CAQTGSGNTIYF TGTGCGCAGACAGGATCTGGAAACACCATATATTTT
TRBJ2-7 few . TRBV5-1 CASSLGRGSGEQYF TGCGCCAGCAGCTTGGGTCGGGGATCGGGGGAGCAGTACTTC
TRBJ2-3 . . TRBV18 CASSPSTGSTDTQYF TGTGCCAGCTCACCATCTACAGGCAGCACAGATACGCAGTATTTT
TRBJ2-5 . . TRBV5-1 CASSLYGGETQYF TGCGCCAGCAGCTTGTACGGCGGGGAGACCCAGTACTTC
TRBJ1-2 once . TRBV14 CASSQISTGPYGYTF TGTGCCAGCAGCCAGATCTCAACAGGGCCCTATGGCTACACCTTC
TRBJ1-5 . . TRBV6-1 CASSDLQGSGNQPQHF TGTGCCAGCAGTGACCTACAGGGAAGTGGCAATCAGCCCCAGCATTTT
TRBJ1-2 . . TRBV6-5 CASSPGPQAHGYTF TGTGCCAGCAGTCCAGGCCCACAGGCACATGGCTACACCTTC
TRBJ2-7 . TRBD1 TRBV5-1 CASSLRQGAYEQYF TGCGCCAGCAGCTTGAGACAGGGGGCCTACGAGCAGTACTTC